This is a list of T cell receptor beta chains from one sample in a study of control samples from healthy donors and cancer patients. Clones were read by immunoSEQ multiplex PCR, and TCRdb kept only the in-frame ones, dropping some. The data contain under 130,000 clones, 80% to 90% of them singletons. Sequencing was performed on PBMCs. The origin of the receptors is a man in his fifties or sixties with lung cancer. The CDR3 runs from the conserved cysteine through the conserved F or W. The D gene is left open where the match is weak. Size tells how often a clone was seen (once, few, many) or the class of an expanded clone, and some rows leave it out.

v_gene	d_gene	abundance	j_gene	CDR3aa	CDR3nt
TRBV5-4	TRBD1	-	TRBJ1-1	CASSSPTGGNTEAFF	TGTGCCAGCAGCTCTCCGACAGGGGGCAACACTGAAGCTTTCTTT
TRBV5-1	-	once	TRBJ2-2	CASREPGAAGELFF	TGCGCCAGCCGTGAACCCGGAGCCGCCGGGGAGCTGTTTTTT
TRBV5-1	TRBD1	-	TRBJ2-1	CASSNPQGRNEQFF	TGCGCCAGCAGCAACCCACAGGGGCGAAATGAGCAGTTCTTC
TRBV5-1	-	-	TRBJ2-5	CASSPDNLGGGGETQYF	TGCGCCAGCAGCCCCGATAATTTAGGTGGAGGGGGAGAGACCCAGTACTTC
TRBV6-6	-	-	TRBJ1-5	CASSSYSGALGQPQHF	TGTGCCAGCAGTTCTTATTCCGGGGCTTTGGGTCAGCCCCAGCATTTT
TRBV5-1	TRBD1	-	TRBJ2-2	CASSIGTGAGELFF	TGCGCCAGCAGCATCGGGACAGGAGCCGGGGAGCTGTTTTTT
TRBV24-1	-	-	TRBJ2-5	CATSDPLETQYF	TGTGCCACCAGTGACCCCTTAGAGACCCAGTACTTC
TRBV7-2	-	-	TRBJ2-3	CASREALSLGDTQYF	TGTGCCAGCAGGGAGGCCTTGAGTTTAGGAGATACGCAGTATTTT
TRBV30	-	-	TRBJ1-2	CAWSGGTSRHGYTF	TGTGCCTGGAGTGGGGGGACATCTCGTCATGGCTACACCTTC
TRBV10-1	TRBD1	-	TRBJ1-6	CASSDLPGQGANSPLHF	TGCGCCAGCAGTGACTTACCGGGACAGGGGGCGAATTCACCCCTCCACTTT
TRBV27	-	-	TRBJ1-5	CASSLLSGGNQPQHF	TGTGCCAGCAGTTTACTGTCAGGGGGCAATCAGCCCCAGCATTTT
TRBV7-9	-	-	TRBJ2-3	CASSLWAGRDTQYF	TGTGCCAGCAGCTTATGGGCAGGGAGAGATACGCAGTATTTT
TRBV9	TRBD1	-	TRBJ2-1	CASSVGQGARVGQFF	TGTGCCAGCAGCGTAGGACAGGGGGCCAGGGTTGGGCAGTTCTTC
TRBV2	-	-	TRBJ2-7	CASSESLVVGEQYF	TGTGCCAGCAGTGAATCGCTCGTGGTAGGCGAGCAGTACTTC
TRBV11-2	-	-	TRBJ1-3	CASSSSIVGGNTIYF	TGTGCCAGCAGCTCTTCAATCGTAGGGGGAAACACCATATATTTT
TRBV11-2	-	-	TRBJ1-5	CASSPRDGGNQPQHF	TGTGCCAGCAGCCCTCGGGACGGTGGCAATCAGCCCCAGCATTTT
TRBV24-1	-	-	TRBJ2-6	CATSESGVTANVLTF	TGTGCCACCAGTGAAAGTGGGGTCACGGCCAACGTCCTGACTTTC
TRBV7-9	TRBD1	once	TRBJ2-1	CASSSDDRDYNEQFF	TGTGCCAGCAGCTCGGATGACAGGGACTACAATGAGCAGTTCTTC
TRBV5-1	TRBD1	-	TRBJ1-4	CASSTGGLGEKLFF	TGCGCCAGCAGCACAGGGGGCCTTGGTGAAAAACTGTTTTTT
TRBV3-1/TRBV3-2	TRBD1	-	TRBJ2-2	CASSQFGGTGTTGELFF	TGTGCCAGCAGCCAATTCGGAGGGACAGGGACCACCGGGGAGCTGTTTTTT
TRBV7-9	TRBD2	few	TRBJ2-7	CASSRTSGVLIPYEQYF	TGTGCCAGCAGCCGGACTAGCGGGGTTTTAATCCCCTACGAGCAGTACTTC
TRBV4-2	-	few	TRBJ1-2	CASSLEGGGYTF	TGTGCCAGCAGCCTCGAGGGTGGGGGCTACACCTTC
TRBV3-1/TRBV3-2	-	-	TRBJ1-4	CASSQGFAGQNEKLFF	TGTGCCAGCAGCCAAGGCTTCGCAGGGCAGAATGAAAAACTGTTTTTT
TRBV19	TRBD2	once	TRBJ2-4	CASSTPRGLVDIQYF	TGTGCCAGTAGTACGCCTAGGGGACTAGTCGACATTCAGTACTTC
TRBV13	-	-	TRBJ2-7	CASSSAGPKSYEQYF	TGTGCCAGCAGCTCCGCCGGGCCAAAATCCTACGAGCAGTACTTC
TRBV27	-	-	TRBJ2-3	CASSLTAFLDTQYF	TGTGCCAGCAGTTTAACAGCATTTCTAGATACGCAGTATTTT
TRBV19	-	-	TRBJ1-1	CASSTTPEMNTEAFF	TGTGCCAGTAGTACAACCCCGGAAATGAACACTGAAGCTTTCTTT
TRBV7-5	-	-	TRBJ1-2	CARSLRKRGQGFFYYGYTF	TGTGCCAGAAGCTTGAGGAAGAGGGGACAGGGATTTTTTTACTATGGCTACACCTTC
TRBV7-9	-	-	TRBJ2-5	CASSLGSLYQETQYF	TGTGCCAGCAGCTTAGGGAGCCTATACCAAGAGACCCAGTACTTC